This entry features one TCR beta chain sequence. In its sample, this clonotype was seen a few times. It has no known antigen specificity. Base quality data are lacking; no much larger clone is found one base away. These data come from a study of early T cells in non-severe SARS-CoV-2 infection (dated by TCRdb to the early 2020s). Regarding the complete study: Because TCR sequencing relied on bulk RNA taken from unsorted whole blood, pairing of alpha and beta chains was not possible. Summary of the overall study and its limitations: VDJdb matching was skewed toward anti-spike CD8 responses and likely underestimated virus-specific expansions by missing private and CD4 specificities.

Preparation of the library involved 5' RACE. Sequencing relied on a NextSeq 500. Unique molecular identifiers were attached to individual cDNA molecules in the TCR library protocol so that sequencing error and PCR bias could be corrected. Sequencing covered both TCR alpha and beta chains, and within each sample the abundances of alpha and beta sequences were tightly co-correlated. For the original study's pipeline: Decombinator V4 was used to perform V gene, J gene and CDR3 annotation of TCR sequences. Expanded TCRs were defined as changing significantly between any two time points under a Poisson model with p below 0.0001. TCR abundances were normalised to the total number of TCRs sequenced per sample and expressed as counts per million. TRAV1-2 paired with TRAJ12, TRAJ20 or TRAJ33 defined MAIT TCRs, while TRAV10 paired with TRAJ18 defined iNKT TCRs. VDJdb, accessed 1 November 2021, was searched for CMV, EBV and SARS-CoV-2 annotated TCRs, excluding TCRs annotated for multiple antigens. TCRdb reran the public reads through fastp at Q25 and MiXCR, keeping productive beta chains. Identical CDR3 proteins give one entry, which carries the most common genes and DNA. The V and J calls and clone size are TCRdb's, not the authors'. The sample table contains approximately 100,000 distinct CDR3 sequences; only one count was recorded for 11% to 15% of them. The ten largest make up roughly 6% of the sample.

A case-control design nested within a healthcare worker cohort in London, UK, was used, with weekly nasopharyngeal swab PCR tests and blood sampling performed. Healthcare workers were recruited during the week of the UK lockdown, between 23 and 31 March 2020, and followed weekly for up to roughly 15 weeks. Reading the germline V gene gives CDR1 SQVTM and CDR2 ANQGSEA. Including cysteine and phenylalanine, the CDR3 has 14 amino acids. Left in the record is the CDR3 DNA by itself, 42 bases read in frame from the first base. Trimming takes 5 bases from V and 3 bases from J, and the germline ends sit 11 bases apart.

The clonotype was recovered from an adult who was a healthcare worker with PCR-confirmed SARS-CoV-2 infection or an uninfected control (not recorded which). The material sequenced was whole blood. The sequence is built from TRBV29-1 and TRBJ1-6; TRBD1 might be the D gene, on 5 matching bases. The encoded CDR3 is CSVSRGGYNSPLHF. The nucleotide sequence reads as follows: TGCAGCGTTAGTAGGGGCGGCTATAATTCACCCCTCCACTTT.